The clone carrying this T cell receptor (beta chain) has a handful of counts. Antigen: not known. This record belongs to a study of response to subunit inactivated influenza vaccine. Germline V gives CDR1 SGHAT, CDR2 FQNNGV. There are 13 residues in the CDR3. V lost 1 base, J lost 5 bases, and 9 bases lay in between. General study findings and limits: Authors suggested each seasonal flu vaccination may recruit only limited numbers of new T cells.

MiXCR, run by TCRdb on the RT-PCR reads, gives a single entry per CDR3 protein. Altogether hundreds of thousands of distinct CDR3 sequences are present, about 25% being singletons, with the ten largest covering around 1.8%. The receptor comes from a man over 45 who received an inactivated influenza vaccine. The rearrangement links TRBV11-2 to TRBJ2-7, with unresolved D. The sample here was CD4+ T cells sorted from PBMCs, taken about 5 days after vaccination. CDR3 in amino acids: CASSLVGSHEQYF. CDR3 coding DNA: TGTGCCAGCAGCTTAGTTGGTAGCCACGAGCAGTACTTC.